These 28 T cell receptor beta chains share one sample of origin, sequenced in a study of cytomegalovirus exposure and HLA in healthy donors. PCR primers comprised 60 Vbeta and 13 Jbeta primers. Only in-frame clones appear in the TCRdb table, and some are missing; sequencing was by immunoSEQ multiplex PCR. This table holds around 160,000 clones, 77% found once. The specimen was PBMCs. The receptors derive from a woman between 35 and 50 years old in good health and CMV-seropositive.

This clone has just a few counts. Other nucleotide sequences from this sample produce the same CDR3. The gene calls are TRBV6-5 and TRBJ1-1; 7 nucleotides align to TRBD1. V lost 10 bases to trimming and J lost 1 base; unmatched junction nucleotides: 6. CDR1 is MNHEY and CDR2 is SVGAGI in the germline V gene. CDR3 length equals 13 residues. This CDR3 is CAIRTGQNTEAFF. The CDR3, as DNA: TGTGCCATCAGGACAGGTCAGAACACTGAAGCTTTCTTT.

This clone was detected only once. This chain uses TRBV19 with TRBJ2-1; no clear D. The CDR3 is 16 residues long. Germline V gene sequence: CDR1 LNHDA, CDR2 SQIVND (reference sequence). V lost 5 bases and J 4 bases, leaving 18 bases between the germline ends. As DNA, the CDR3 is TGTGCCAGTAGTCCGGCACATTCTAGGAAATACAATGAGCAGTTCTTC. This sequence encodes CASSPAHSRKYNEQFF.

Concerning this clone itself: Mismatch with germline at one junction end may stem from a read error. Additional DNA sequences in this sample encode the identical CDR3. This chain connects TRBV18 to TRBJ1-2; perhaps TRBD1 as D (5 bases). CDR1 KGHSH and CDR2 LQKENI come from the germline V gene. The CDR3 is 16 amino acids. The CDR3 sequence is CASSPPVRVWGYGYTF. CDR3 nucleotide sequence: TGTGCCAGCTCACCACCCGTCAGGGTTTGGGGCTATGGTTACACCTTC.

The rearrangement uses TRBV2 and TRBJ2-7; TRBD2 is a possible D gene (6 bases). The CDR3 length is 11 residues. CDR1 is SNHLY, CDR2 FYNNEI, per germline. With 6 bases removed from V and 12 bases from J, the gap between germline ends came to 15 bases. CDR3 sequence: CASSWRGRGYF. Written as DNA, the CDR3 is TGTGCCAGCAGCTGGCGGGGTAGGGGGTACTTC.

The CDR3 DNA is TGCGCCAGCAGCCGAGATTTCGCGGGGCCCAAGGTCCCGCAGTATTTT. It encodes CASSRDFAGPKVPQYF. The J gene is TRBJ2-3, the V gene TRBV4-1; the D gene is possibly TRBD2 (6 bases). Between the trimmed V and J ends, which lost 4 bases and 10 bases, there was a span of 24 bases. The CDR3 consists of 16 residues. CDR1 is MGHRA, CDR2 YSYEKL, per germline.

The chain carries TRBV28 and TRBJ2-1, with 13 bases identical to TRBD2. This CDR3 comprises 13 residues. Germline loops: CDR1 MDHEN, CDR2 SYDVKM. V lost 8 bases to trimming and J lost 9 bases; unmatched junction nucleotides: 4. CDR3 residues: CASGLAGVLEQFF. The CDR3 DNA is TGTGCCAGCGGACTAGCGGGAGTTCTTGAGCAGTTCTTC.

CDR3 sequence: CAISGGGLSISYEQYF. The CDR3 bases are TGTGCCATCAGTGGTGGCGGACTGTCGATCTCCTACGAGCAGTACTTC. The chain joins TRBV10-3 to TRBJ2-5, with D maybe TRBD2 (5 bases). The DNA end is a closer match to TRBJ2-7, so the J assignment may be wrong. Germline V lookup: CDR1 ENHRY, CDR2 SYGVKD. The CDR3 consists of 16 residues.

J is TRBJ2-2 and V is TRBV27; 9 nucleotides line up with TRBD1. Looked up from germline, CDR1 is MNHEY and CDR2 is SMNVEV (reference sequence). The CDR3 is 16 amino acids. The junction had 7 bases not matched to a gene; V was cut back by 2 bases and J by 6 bases. The CDR3 region is CASSLKQGAGAGELFF. The CDR3 region has the DNA TGTGCCAGCAGTTTAAAACAGGGGGCAGGGGCCGGGGAGCTGTTTTTT.

This clone was counted a single time. This chain links TRBV6-9 with TRBJ2-4, with 16 bases fitting TRBD2. The V and J ends lost 7 bases and 0 bases, in that order; junction bases with no gene match: 6. Germline assignment: CDR1 MNHGY and CDR2 SVAAGI. The CDR3 runs to 18 residues. Here the CDR3 reads CASIAGTSGRVAKNIQYF. The CDR3 DNA sequence: TGTGCCAGCATCGCGGGGACTAGCGGGAGGGTAGCCAAAAACATTCAGTACTTC.

The chain is built from TRBV6-1 and TRBJ1-6; D call uncertain. The germline gives CDR1 MNHNS, CDR2 SASEGT. The ends were cut back, 4 bases at V and 10 bases at J, with 8 bases in the middle. The CDR3 runs to 12 residues. The CDR3 nucleotides are TGTGCCAGCAGTGGACAAAACTCACCCCTCCACTTT. Translated, it gives CASSGQNSPLHF.

The chain joins TRBV6-6 to TRBJ1-5, with D unresolved. The CDR3 spans 13 residues. V lost 1 base and J 6 bases, leaving 7 bases between the germline ends. Looked up from germline, CDR1 is MNHNY and CDR2 is SVGAGI (reference sequence). The CDR3 DNA follows: TGTGCCAGCAGTTACTACCCAGGTCAGCCCCAGCATTTT. Its protein is CASSYYPGQPQHF.

The V gene is TRBV7-2, the J gene TRBJ2-4; D remains unclear. Germline CDR1 is SGHTA and CDR2 is FQGNSA. V was pared by 7 bases and J by 5 bases, with 12 bases between. The CDR3 has 13 amino acids. The CDR3 nucleotides read TGTGCCAGCAAATTGGGTCGGGAAAACATTCAGTACTTC. This codes for CASKLGRENIQYF.

V is TRBV6-6 and J is TRBJ1-1; TRBD1 agrees at 8 bases. Germline CDR1 and CDR2: MNHNY and SVGAGI (reference sequence). The CDR3 length is 16 residues. The V gene end was trimmed by 6 bases and the J gene end by 1 base; junction bases not matched to a gene: 10. The CDR3 DNA follows: TGTGCCAGCAGCCTAGGACAGGGCCAGAGGAACACTGAAGCTTTCTTT. Amino acid sequence: CASSLGQGQRNTEAFF.

This clone was found a few times. The chain is built from TRBV9 and TRBJ1-5, with 8 bases aligning to TRBD1. V shed 5 bases, J shed 4 bases, and the junction held 8 bases outside the gene matches. CDR1 is SGDLS, CDR2 YYNGEE, per germline. The CDR3 contains 15 residues. CDR3 DNA sequence: TGTGCCAGCAGTGCCGGACAGGGCCCTAATCAGCCCCAGCATTTT. Translated, it gives CASSAGQGPNQPQHF.

This clone was recorded a few times. The V gene is TRBV6-6, the J gene TRBJ1-2; 9 nucleotides line up with TRBD1. Looked up from germline, CDR1 is MNHNY and CDR2 is SVGAGI (reference sequence). V gave up 7 bases and J gave up 2 bases; unmatched junction bases: 8. CDR3 size: 15 residues. The CDR3: CASILQGALNYGYTF. In nucleotides, the CDR3 is TGTGCCAGCATTCTACAGGGGGCTTTGAACTATGGCTACACCTTC.

This chain connects TRBV4-3 to TRBJ2-4; D perhaps matches TRBD1 (6 bases). The length of the CDR3 is 15 residues. The V gene lost 4 bases and the J gene lost 8 bases, with 18 bases spanning the gap. Germline V gene sequence: CDR1 LGHNA, CDR2 YSLEER. The CDR3 nucleotides read TGCGCCAGCAGCCCCGATACAGGGCTTGAAGACATTCAGTACTTC. Amino acid sequence: CASSPDTGLEDIQYF.

V is TRBV5-4 and J is TRBJ2-3, with TRBD1 as a possible D gene (6 bases). The germline V gene encodes CDR1 SGHNT and CDR2 YYREEE (reference sequence). CDR3 length: 12 residues. V was trimmed by 4 bases and J by 7 bases, leaving 10 bases between them. The CDR3 region is CASSLDRYTQYF. The CDR3 DNA reads as TGTGCCAGCAGCCTAGACAGGTATACGCAGTATTTT.

The chain carries TRBV7-2 and TRBJ2-7, with 9 bases aligning to TRBD2. This CDR3 is built from 16 residues. V lost 4 bases and J lost 4; bases outside the gene matches: 11. Germline loops: CDR1 SGHTA, CDR2 FQGNSA. In nucleotides, the CDR3 is TGTGCCAGCAGCTGGAGGACCGGGACTAGCAAGTACGAGCAGTACTTC. Its translation is CASSWRTGTSKYEQYF.

The chain recombines TRBV7-8 with TRBJ2-1, with D possibly matching TRBD2 (5 bases). Germline V gene lookup returns CDR1 SGHVS and CDR2 FQNEAQ. Trimming removed 4 bases at V and 0 bases at J, with 13 bases between. The CDR3 is made up of 16 amino acids. The CDR3 region is CASSSYAGISYNEQFF. The CDR3 DNA sequence: TGTGCCAGCAGCTCATACGCCGGGATCTCCTACAATGAGCAGTTCTTC.

The chain employs TRBV5-1 and TRBJ2-5; TRBD2 matches at 14 bases. This CDR3 is built from 15 residues. Losses at the gene ends were 7 bases for V and 1 base for J; bases not matched to a gene: 3. CDR1 and CDR2 (germline): SGHRS, YFSETQ. CDR3 DNA: TGCGCCAGCCAGGGACTAGCGGGAGCCCAAGAGACCCAGTACTTC. Translation gives CASQGLAGAQETQYF. The whole variable domain, remainder taken from reference TRBV5-1 and TRBJ2-5, is KAGVTQTPRYLIKTRGQQVTLSCSPISGHRSVSWYQQTPGQGLQFLFEYFSETQRNKGNFPGRFSGRQFSNSRSEMNVSTLELGDSALYLCASQGLAGAQETQYFGPGTRLLVL.

In its sample, this clone was seen a few times. The chain combines TRBV10-2 with TRBJ2-1, with 8 nucleotides matching TRBD2. The CDR3 runs 15 residues. After removal of 1 base from V and 2 bases from J, the junction contained 1 base not matched to a gene. Germline loops: CDR1 WSHSY, CDR2 SAAADI. This CDR3 reads CASSEFGRAYNEQFF. Here the CDR3 DNA reads TGCGCCAGCAGTGAGTTCGGGAGGGCCTACAATGAGCAGTTCTTC.

The rearrangement uses TRBV30 and TRBJ2-3; D may be TRBD2 (6 bases). Germline V CDR1 and CDR2: GTSNPN, SVGIG (reference sequence). The CDR3 totals 13 residues. Trimming pared 7 bases from V and 0 bases from J, leaving 11 bases between. The CDR3, as DNA: TGTGCCTACAGCGGGCCTAGCACAGATACGCAGTATTTT. Translation: CAYSGPSTDTQYF.

V is TRBV29-1 and J is TRBJ2-5, with TRBD2 as a possible D gene (7 bases). CDR1 SQVTM and CDR2 ANQGSEA come from the germline V gene. This CDR3 comprises 15 residues. Trimming took off 2 bases at V and 1 base at J, with 14 bases between the two ends. The CDR3 here is CSVERVGGVQETQYF. The CDR3 DNA reads TGCAGCGTTGAAAGGGTAGGGGGGGTCCAAGAGACCCAGTACTTC.

This clone was seen just once. J is TRBJ2-3 and V is TRBV15, with 9 bases lining up with TRBD2. Trimming took 0 bases from V and 1 from J; bases not matched to a gene: 8. This CDR3 spans 18 amino acids. Germline V gene data show CDR1 as LNHNV and CDR2 as YYDKDF (reference sequence). DNA for the CDR3: TGTGCCACCAGCAGAGAATACAGCGGGGGGCCAGGCACAGATACGCAGTATTTT. This encodes CATSREYSGGPGTDTQYF.

The chain uses TRBV2 and TRBJ2-3; the D is unclear. This CDR3 contains 13 residues. Germline V lookup: CDR1 SNHLY, CDR2 FYNNEI. Trimming took 6 bases from V and 3 from J, leaving 10 bases between them. The CDR3 DNA reads TGTGCCAGCAGCTTTGGCAGGACAGATACGCAGTATTTT. Amino acid sequence: CASSFGRTDTQYF.

V is TRBV11-2 and J is TRBJ2-5; tentatively, D is TRBD2 (5 bases). This CDR3 is built from 14 residues. Germline loops: CDR1 SGHAT, CDR2 FQNNGV. Between the trimmed V and J ends, which lost 9 bases and 7 bases, there was a span of 21 bases. The CDR3 protein is CARRTWTPGWTQYF. CDR3 DNA sequence: TGTGCCAGAAGAACTTGGACTCCCGGGTGGACCCAGTACTTC.

In DNA form, the CDR3 reads TGCAGTGCTGCTACAGGGGGCTCGCAGTACTTC. Translated: CSAATGGSQYF. The chain uses TRBV20-1 and TRBJ2-7; the match to TRBD1 covers 9 bases. Germline V lookup: CDR1 DFQATT, CDR2 SNEGSKA (reference sequence). J was trimmed by 9 bases and V by 5 bases; bases with no gene match: 5. CDR3 length: 11 residues.

This clone turned up a few times. A junction boundary mismatches the germline segment, possibly from a read error. The genes are TRBV4-1 and TRBJ2-1; D is possibly TRBD1 (6 bases). Germline lookup yields CDR1 MGHRA and CDR2 YSYEKL. The CDR3 has 12 residues. The CDR3 protein is CASSPQGSEQFF. The CDR3 bases are TGTGCCAGCAGCCCACAGGGTAGTGAGCAGTTCTTC.